This TCR beta chain was captured by sequencing in a study of shared clonotypes between healthy human individuals. The overall study: Per-donor plates numbered three CD4 naive, three CD4 memory, two CD8 naive and one CD8 memory. Broader study findings: Only blood was sampled, and tissue TCR repertoires likely differ from blood ones. Naive subsets, compared against memory subsets, generally had larger estimated richness values.

Using immunoSEQ multiplex PCR, the repertoire was profiled, and TCRdb retains in-frame clones only, with some absent. This sample has approximately 1,500,000 clones, with approximately 96% found just once. About this clone: As yet, its antigen is unknown.

The V gene's germline CDR1 is KGHSH and CDR2 LQKENI. V was clipped by 3 bases and J by 7 bases, with 10 bases between them. This CDR3 has 12 residues. The rearrangement joins TRBV18 to TRBJ2-7; no firm D call. Source material: naive CD4+ T cells sorted from blood. Subset denoted: CD45RA+ positively selected. This receptor was obtained from a man aged 25-40 years in good health. The CDR3 coding sequence is TGTGCCAGCTCACCTGTGGCCGGGGAGCAGTACTTC. This gives the protein CASSPVAGEQYF.